A single sample gave rise to the 32 T cell receptor beta chains below, sequenced in a study of T cell responses to AZD1222 COVID-19 vaccine listed by TCRdb under 2021. Receptor libraries were prepared by the immunoSEQ multiplex PCR assay. As stored in TCRdb, this immuneACCESS dataset retains in-frame rearrangements with V and J assigned. A fraction of the clones does not appear; measured against another copy, unresolved V genes explain less than half of the discrepancy, and the remainder lacks a known reason. This sample holds approximately 150,000 clones; around 92% were observed only once. 2.3% of the sample is taken by the ten largest. The sample's time point label, in plain terms: baseline before first vaccination. The sample here was peripheral blood, taken on day 0 of AZD1222 vaccination. The receptors stem from an adult in good health.

The V call is TRBV18, the J call TRBJ2-3; TRBD2 matches at 12 bases. V lost 0 bases, J lost 6 bases, and 4 bases stayed unmatched. Per germline, CDR1 KGHSH and CDR2 LQKENI. This CDR3 is built from 16 residues. The CDR3 is CASSPPTSGSVDTQYF. The CDR3 coding sequence is TGTGCCAGCTCACCACCGACTAGCGGGAGTGTCGATACGCAGTATTTT.

This clone was counted only a few times. The rearrangement joins TRBV2 to TRBJ2-7; D perhaps matches TRBD2 (5 bases). The CDR3 has 12 residues. Germline V gene sequence: CDR1 SNHLY, CDR2 FYNNEI. Trimming stripped 1 base from V and 6 bases from J, with 7 bases between. The CDR3 loop is CASSEGGLEQYF. The CDR3 DNA sequence: TGTGCCAGCAGTGAAGGCGGGCTCGAGCAGTACTTC.

The rearrangement joins TRBV25-1 to TRBJ1-2; perhaps TRBD1 as D (6 bases). Germline V gene sequence: CDR1 MGHDK, CDR2 SYGVNS. The V and J ends lost 7 bases and 7 bases respectively, with 13 bases between them. The CDR3 extends over 12 amino acids. The CDR3 DNA reads as TGTGCCAGCAATACAGAGGGGGTTGGCTACACCTTC. This translates into CASNTEGVGYTF.

The J gene is TRBJ2-1, the V gene TRBV10-3; TRBD1 agrees at 9 bases. The length of the CDR3 is 14 residues. Trimming cost V 10 bases and J 6 bases; bases outside gene matches: 10. From germline, CDR1 is ENHRY and CDR2 SYGVKD. CDR3 loop: CATLTGGRGNEQFF. In DNA, the CDR3 is TGTGCCACCCTGACAGGGGGAAGGGGCAATGAGCAGTTCTTC.

The V call is TRBV13, the J call TRBJ2-5; TRBD2 matches at 11 bases. Losses at the gene ends were 5 bases for V and 5 bases for J; bases not matched to a gene: 10. CDR3 length equals 16 residues. Germline V gene lookup returns CDR1 PRHDT and CDR2 FYEKMQ (reference sequence). The chain's CDR3 is CASSLRASGRTETQYF. The CDR3 DNA is TGTGCCAGCAGCCTCCGGGCTAGCGGGAGGACGGAGACCCAGTACTTC.

The rearrangement joins TRBV6-5 to TRBJ1-1; perhaps TRBD1 as D (6 bases). This CDR3 is 15 amino acids long. The V and J ends lost 4 bases and 3 bases respectively, with 15 bases between them. From germline, CDR1 is MNHEY and CDR2 SVGAGI. The CDR3 DNA follows: TGTGCCAGCAGTTTAAGGTGGGGGCTGGACACTGAAGCTTTCTTT. Translation gives CASSLRWGLDTEAFF.

V and J are TRBV10-3 and TRBJ1-5, with 7 positions matching TRBD1. The V and J ends lost 3 bases and 6 bases, in that order; junction bases with no gene match: 8. CDR3 length: 15 residues. Germline V gene lookup returns CDR1 ENHRY and CDR2 SYGVKD. CDR3 region: CAISDRQGLGQPQHF. CDR3 sequence (DNA): TGTGCCATCAGTGACCGACAGGGTCTGGGTCAGCCCCAGCATTTT.

The chain links TRBV6-6 to TRBJ2-1; 7 nucleotides line up with TRBD2. The V gene's germline CDR1 is MNHNY and CDR2 SVGAGI (reference sequence). This CDR3 region has 14 residues. V shed 4 bases, J shed 14 bases, and the junction held 14 bases outside the gene matches. The CDR3 loop reads CASSFGTTSPSKFF. CDR3 bases: TGTGCCAGCAGTTTTGGTACGACTAGCCCCTCGAAGTTCTTC.

The gene calls are TRBV10-3 and TRBJ1-1, with TRBD1 identical over 9 bases. V lost 6 bases and J lost 6; bases outside the gene matches: 8. Germline V CDR1 and CDR2: ENHRY, SYGVKD. The CDR3 length is 14 residues. This CDR3 is CAIRGTGFEPEAFF. For the CDR3, the DNA is TGTGCCATCAGGGGGACAGGGTTTGAACCTGAAGCTTTCTTT.

The CDR3 is CASSIYTGTGGETQYF. The CDR3 DNA follows: TGTGCCAGCAGCATATATACCGGGACAGGGGGAGAGACCCAGTACTTC. The rearrangement joins TRBV7-2 to TRBJ2-5, with 11 bases lining up with TRBD1. The junction had 9 bases not matched to a gene; V was cut back by 5 bases and J by 4 bases. The CDR3 is made up of 16 amino acids. In germline, CDR1 is SGHTA, CDR2 FQGNSA.

This chain uses TRBV23-1 with TRBJ1-4, with D perhaps matching TRBD1 (5 bases). TRBV23-1 is an open reading frame whose function is uncertain. The CDR3 covers 15 residues. With 1 base removed from V and 7 bases from J, the gap between germline ends came to 13 bases. This CDR3 is CASSQLGRVGEKLFF. CDR3 sequence (DNA): TGCGCCAGCAGTCAATTGGGCAGGGTGGGTGAAAAACTGTTTTTT.

The rearrangement joins TRBV9 to TRBJ1-1; maybe TRBD1 (6 bases). V was clipped by 4 bases and J by 0 bases, with 10 bases between them. The germline gives CDR1 SGDLS, CDR2 YYNGEE. This CDR3 is 14 amino acids long. The CDR3 sequence: CASSPRGMNTEAFF. CDR3 in DNA: TGTGCCAGCAGCCCGAGGGGGATGAACACTGAAGCTTTCTTT.

The chain couples TRBV6-2 or TRBV6-3 to TRBJ2-1; D remains unclear. The CDR3 loop spans 18 amino acids. Trimming left V 6 bases short and J 0 bases short, with 21 bases between. Germline CDR1 MNHEY, CDR2 SVGEGT. CDR3 coding DNA: TGTGCCAGCAGCCACCCGTTTGGGCCCCTCAGCTCCTACAATGAGCAGTTCTTC. This translates into CASSHPFGPLSSYNEQFF.

CDR3 nucleotide sequence: TGCGCCAGCACCGGACAGGGGCAGGCGACCCAGTACTTC. Translated: CASTGQGQATQYF. The V gene is TRBV5-1, the J gene TRBJ2-5; 9 bases agree with TRBD1. The CDR3 consists of 13 residues. Trimming at V came to 6 bases and at J to 7 bases, leaving 7 bases not matched to a gene. The germline gives CDR1 SGHRS, CDR2 YFSETQ.

This chain uses TRBV4-3 with TRBJ2-7; the D gene is possibly TRBD2 (7 bases). V was pared by 0 bases and J by 1 base, with 19 bases between. CDR3 length: 18 amino acids. The germline V gene has CDR1 LGHNA and CDR2 YSLEER. The CDR3 nucleotides are TGCGCCAGCAGCCAAGATTGGGAGGGGGGGGTCATTTCCTACGAGCAGTACTTC. It yields the protein CASSQDWEGGVISYEQYF.

The gene calls are TRBV2 and TRBJ1-1; tentative D call: TRBD1 (6 bases). The CDR3 extends over 14 amino acids. Germline V gene sequence: CDR1 SNHLY, CDR2 FYNNEI. The V gene lost 7 bases and the J gene lost 0 bases, with 12 bases spanning the gap. The CDR3 loop reads CASNSGTMNTEAFF. The CDR3 DNA is TGTGCCAGCAATTCGGGGACAATGAACACTGAAGCTTTCTTT.

V and J are TRBV4-1 and TRBJ1-2, with 8 bases identical to TRBD1. The CDR3 has 18 residues. The junction had 9 bases not matched to a gene; V was cut back by 0 bases and J by 0 bases. Germline lookup yields CDR1 MGHRA and CDR2 YSYEKL. This CDR3 reads CASSQDRNRGATNYGYTF. The DNA for the CDR3 is TGCGCCAGCAGCCAAGATCGGAACAGGGGGGCTACTAACTATGGCTACACCTTC.

The CDR3 DNA reads TGTGCCAGCAGCTTGGACGGGCAGGGACAGCCCCAGCATTTT. Its translation is CASSLDGQGQPQHF. The chain links TRBV5-6 to TRBJ1-5, with D possibly matching TRBD1 (5 bases). V was trimmed by 0 bases and J by 7 bases, leaving 11 bases between them. CDR1 is SGHDT, CDR2 YYEEEE, per germline. CDR3 length: 14 residues. The variable domain in full, completed from reference TRBV5-6 and TRBJ1-5, reads DAGVTQSPTHLIKTRGQQVTLRCSPKSGHDTVSWYQQALGQGPQFIFQYYEEEERQRGNFPDRFSGHQFPNYSSELNVNALLLGDSALYLCASSLDGQGQPQHFGDGTRLSIL.

In this sample, this clone turned up once. The chain recombines TRBV27 with TRBJ2-3; 11 nucleotides align to TRBD2. Trimming took 3 bases from V and 7 from J; bases not matched to a gene: 12. Germline V gives CDR1 MNHEY, CDR2 SMNVEV (reference sequence). This CDR3 has 17 residues. The CDR3 DNA follows: TGTGCCAGCAGTTTGAGGGGGACTAGCGGCAGAATTCATACGCAGTATTTT. Translated, it gives CASSLRGTSGRIHTQYF.

The chain carries TRBV13 and TRBJ1-5; D unresolved. The germline CDR1 and CDR2 sequences are PRHDT and FYEKMQ (reference sequence). This CDR3 is built from 12 residues. V lost 5 bases and J 7 bases, leaving 9 bases between the germline ends. The CDR3 loop reads CASSLAGQPQHF. CDR3 bases: TGTGCCAGCAGCCTGGCGGGGCAGCCCCAGCATTTT.

The V call is TRBV6-6, the J call TRBJ2-1; D might be TRBD2 (5 bases). The V and J ends lost 6 bases and 7 bases respectively, with 19 bases between them. The CDR3 is 15 residues long. The germline V gene has CDR1 MNHNY and CDR2 SVGAGI (reference sequence). CDR3 DNA: TGTGCCAGCAGCCTCGTAGCGACTTCTGAGAATGAGCAGTTCTTC. The encoded protein is CASSLVATSENEQFF.

The CDR3, as DNA: TGTGCCAGCAGTAAGCTTAGGACAGGGGCCACAGATACGCAGTATTTT. As protein: CASSKLRTGATDTQYF. V usage is TRBV27 and J usage is TRBJ2-3; 9 nucleotides match TRBD1. Unmatched junction bases numbered 8, after V lost 5 bases and J lost 2 bases. The CDR3 is 16 residues long. CDR1 is MNHEY and CDR2 is SMNVEV in the germline V gene (reference sequence).

The DNA of the CDR3 is TGTGCCAGCAGCCGACAGGGTTCGAATGAAAAACTGTTTTTT. It specifies CASSRQGSNEKLFF. The chain combines TRBV5-5 with TRBJ1-4; 7 bases are shared with TRBD1. The CDR3 has 14 amino acids. After removal of 4 bases from V and 5 bases from J, the junction contained 5 bases not matched to a gene. Germline V gives CDR1 SGHKS, CDR2 YYEKEE (reference sequence).

The chain links TRBV2 to TRBJ2-5; D not certain. V gave up 4 bases and J gave up 0 bases, with 9 bases separating them. This CDR3 contains 14 residues. Germline CDR1 SNHLY, CDR2 FYNNEI. CDR3 sequence (DNA): TGTGCCAGCAGTGCAACTGATTACCAAGAGACCCAGTACTTC. Translated: CASSATDYQETQYF.

This clone has more than one count but fewer than ten. V is TRBV10-3 and J is TRBJ1-2; 11 bases match TRBD1. The ends lost 11 bases at V and 8 bases at J; junction bases unmatched: 10. The CDR3 has 13 amino acids. The germline V gene has CDR1 ENHRY and CDR2 SYGVKD. CDR3 region: CAAGQGGIGGYTF. Here the CDR3 DNA reads TGTGCCGCGGGACAGGGGGGGATAGGCGGCTACACCTTC.

The chain links TRBV2 to TRBJ1-5; 7 bases are a match to TRBD1. The V segment lost 6 bases and the J segment 6 bases; nucleotides outside the gene matches: 5. The CDR3 is 13 amino acids. Germline CDR1 is SNHLY and CDR2 is FYNNEI. Here the CDR3 reads CASRTGISQPQHF. Written as DNA, the CDR3 is TGTGCCAGCAGGACAGGGATTAGTCAGCCCCAGCATTTT. Together with reference TRBV2 and TRBJ1-5, the CDR3 gives the full variable domain: EPEVTQTPSHQVTQMGQEVILRCVPISNHLYFYWYRQILGQKVEFLVSFYNNEISEKSEIFDDQFSVERPDGSNFTLKIRSTKLEDSAMYFCASRTGISQPQHFGDGTRLSIL.

V usage is TRBV10-3 and J usage is TRBJ1-1, with a weak D call TRBD1 (5 bases). This CDR3 has 11 residues. The V gene lost 10 bases and the J gene lost 0 bases, with 6 bases spanning the gap. CDR1 and CDR2 (germline): ENHRY, SYGVKD. DNA for the CDR3: TGTGCCACGGGGGTGAACACTGAAGCTTTCTTT. It specifies CATGVNTEAFF.

The chain is built from TRBV12-3 or TRBV12-4 and TRBJ2-1, with TRBD2 identical over 9 bases. The CDR3 is 13 residues long. The ends lost 6 bases at V and 7 bases at J; junction bases unmatched: 4. CDR3 sequence: CASSSSGANEQFF. CDR3 in DNA: TGTGCCAGCAGCTCTAGCGGGGCTAATGAGCAGTTCTTC.

The chain joins TRBV6-5 to TRBJ1-5; 9 nucleotides align to TRBD1. The V gene's germline CDR1 is MNHEY and CDR2 SVGAGI. This CDR3 spans 15 amino acids. After removal of 6 bases from V and 3 bases from J, the junction contained 6 bases not matched to a gene. Written as DNA, the CDR3 is TGTGCCAGCAGGCAACAGGGGGCCAACAATCAGCCCCAGCATTTT. This sequence encodes CASRQQGANNQPQHF.

The J gene is TRBJ2-5, the V gene TRBV18; no firm D call. The germline V gene has CDR1 KGHSH and CDR2 LQKENI. The CDR3 sequence is 13 residues long. The V end lost 3 bases, the J end lost 1 base, and 6 bases lay between the germline ends. The CDR3 spells CASSPLPQETQYF. CDR3 nucleotides: TGTGCCAGCTCACCTCTACCCCAAGAGACCCAGTACTTC.

The chain uses TRBV9 and TRBJ2-7; D gene unclear. Germline V gene lookup returns CDR1 SGDLS and CDR2 YYNGEE. The CDR3 runs to 13 residues. Trimming took 8 bases from V and 1 from J, leaving 13 bases between them. The CDR3 DNA reads as TGTGCCAGGACCGAGAGGATTTCCTACGAGCAGTACTTC. This encodes CARTERISYEQYF.

The chain combines TRBV28 with TRBJ2-7; TRBD2 aligns across 7 bases. Germline loops: CDR1 MDHEN, CDR2 SYDVKM. The CDR3 runs to 12 residues. V shed 3 bases and J 6 bases; nucleotides not matched to a gene: 2. The CDR3 loop reads CASSLGGSEQYF. CDR3 nucleotide sequence: TGTGCCAGCAGTTTGGGCGGGAGCGAGCAGTACTTC.